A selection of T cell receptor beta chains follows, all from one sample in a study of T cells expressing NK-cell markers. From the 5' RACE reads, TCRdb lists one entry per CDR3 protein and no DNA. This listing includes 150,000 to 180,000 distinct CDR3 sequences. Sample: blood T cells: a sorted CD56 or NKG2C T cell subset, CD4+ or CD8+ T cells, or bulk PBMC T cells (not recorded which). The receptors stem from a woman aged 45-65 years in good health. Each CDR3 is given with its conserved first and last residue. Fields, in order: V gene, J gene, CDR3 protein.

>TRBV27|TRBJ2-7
CASSPPDRSSYEQYF
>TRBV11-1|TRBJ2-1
CASSLFRDIGLNEQFF
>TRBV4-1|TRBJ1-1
CASSPKLDSEAFF
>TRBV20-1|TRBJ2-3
CSARDGRDNTDTQYF
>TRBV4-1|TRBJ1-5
CASSQAAGQGSNQPQHF
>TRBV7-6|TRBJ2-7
CASRGGTGDSYEQYF
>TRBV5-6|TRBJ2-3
CASSLEQLGSTDTQYF
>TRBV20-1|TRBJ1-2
CSARPRAYYGYTF
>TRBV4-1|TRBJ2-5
CASSQDSEETQYF
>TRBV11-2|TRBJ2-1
CASSLGSGTGEQFF
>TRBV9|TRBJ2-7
CASSEGGYEQYF
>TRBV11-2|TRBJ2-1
CASSLRTSGEYNEQFF
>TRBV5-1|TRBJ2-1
CASSLATGASYNEQFF
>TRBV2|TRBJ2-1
CASSDPGLVVEQFF
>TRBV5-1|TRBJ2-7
CASSFTGLGLAGDSEQYF
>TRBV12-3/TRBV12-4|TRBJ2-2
CASSYLDTGELFF